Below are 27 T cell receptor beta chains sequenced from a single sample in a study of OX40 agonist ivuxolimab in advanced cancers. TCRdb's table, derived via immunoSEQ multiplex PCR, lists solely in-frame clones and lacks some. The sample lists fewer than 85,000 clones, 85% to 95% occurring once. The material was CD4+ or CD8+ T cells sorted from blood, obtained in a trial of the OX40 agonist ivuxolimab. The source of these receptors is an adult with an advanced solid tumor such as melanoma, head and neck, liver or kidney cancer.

The CDR3 loop is CASTNRDSVTDTQYF. Here the CDR3 DNA reads TGTGCCAGCACCAACCGGGACAGTGTCACAGATACGCAGTATTTT. V usage is TRBV27 and J usage is TRBJ2-3; the match to TRBD1 covers 7 bases. Germline trimming cut 7 bases from V and 2 bases from J; bases unmatched to any gene: 9. CDR3 length: 15 amino acids. Germline CDR1 reads MNHEY; CDR2 reads SMNVEV (reference sequence).

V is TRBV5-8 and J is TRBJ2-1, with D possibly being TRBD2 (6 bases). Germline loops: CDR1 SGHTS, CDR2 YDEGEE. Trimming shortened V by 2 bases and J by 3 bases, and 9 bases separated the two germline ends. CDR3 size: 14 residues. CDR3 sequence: CASSFGTLYNEQFF. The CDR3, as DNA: TGTGCCAGCAGCTTTGGGACTCTCTACAATGAGCAGTTCTTC.

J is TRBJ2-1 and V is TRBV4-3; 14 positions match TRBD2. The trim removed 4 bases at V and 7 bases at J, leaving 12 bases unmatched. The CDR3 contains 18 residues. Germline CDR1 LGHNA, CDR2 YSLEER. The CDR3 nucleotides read TGCGCCAGCAGCCCCCGCATGACTAGCGGGGGGGCCAAGAATGAGCAGTTCTTC. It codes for CASSPRMTSGGAKNEQFF.

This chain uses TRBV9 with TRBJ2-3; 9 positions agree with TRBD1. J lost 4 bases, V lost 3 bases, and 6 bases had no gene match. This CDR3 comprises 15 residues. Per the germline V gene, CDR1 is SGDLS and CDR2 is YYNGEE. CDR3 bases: TGTGCCAGCAGCGGAACAGGGGGCGCTTCAGATACGCAGTATTTT. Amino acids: CASSGTGGASDTQYF.

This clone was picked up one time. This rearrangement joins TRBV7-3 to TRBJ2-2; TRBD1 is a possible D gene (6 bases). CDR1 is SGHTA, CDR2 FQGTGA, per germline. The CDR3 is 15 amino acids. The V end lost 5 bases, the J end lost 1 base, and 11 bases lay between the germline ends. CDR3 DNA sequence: TGTGCCAGCAGCCCAAAAGGGGGGAACACCGGGGAGCTGTTTTTT. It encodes CASSPKGGNTGELFF. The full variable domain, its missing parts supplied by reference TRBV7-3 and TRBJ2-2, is GAGVSQTPSNKVTEKGKYVELRCDPISGHTALYWYRQSLGQGPEFLIYFQGTGAADDSGLPNDRFFAVRPEGSVSTLKIQRTERGDSAVYLCASSPKGGNTGELFFGEGSRLTVL.

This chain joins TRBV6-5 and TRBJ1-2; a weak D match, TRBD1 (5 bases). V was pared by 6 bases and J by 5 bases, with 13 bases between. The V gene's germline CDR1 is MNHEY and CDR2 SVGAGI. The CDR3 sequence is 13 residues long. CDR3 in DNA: TGTGCCAGCAGACCCAGGGAAGGATATGGCTACACCTTC. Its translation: CASRPREGYGYTF.

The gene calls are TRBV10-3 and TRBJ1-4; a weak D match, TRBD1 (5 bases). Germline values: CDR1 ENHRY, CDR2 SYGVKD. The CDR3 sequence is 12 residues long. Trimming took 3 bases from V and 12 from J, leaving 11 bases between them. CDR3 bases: TGTGCCATCAGTGACCTCACAGGAGAACTGTTTTTT. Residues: CAISDLTGELFF.

The CDR3 DNA reads TGTGCCAGCAGCGGATCTCTAGCGGGGGGCCCTAAGGACGAGCAGTACTTC. It is translated as CASSGSLAGGPKDEQYF. The V call is TRBV9, the J call TRBJ2-7; 11 bases agree with TRBD2. Germline V CDR1 and CDR2: SGDLS, YYNGEE. The trim removed 3 bases at V and 5 bases at J, leaving 13 bases unmatched. This CDR3 has 17 residues.

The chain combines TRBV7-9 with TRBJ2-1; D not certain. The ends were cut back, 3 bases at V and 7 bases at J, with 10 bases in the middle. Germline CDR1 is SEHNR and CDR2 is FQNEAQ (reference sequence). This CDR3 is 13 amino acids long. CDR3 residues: CASSFSFRNEQFF. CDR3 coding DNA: TGTGCCAGCAGCTTCTCCTTCCGGAATGAGCAGTTCTTC.

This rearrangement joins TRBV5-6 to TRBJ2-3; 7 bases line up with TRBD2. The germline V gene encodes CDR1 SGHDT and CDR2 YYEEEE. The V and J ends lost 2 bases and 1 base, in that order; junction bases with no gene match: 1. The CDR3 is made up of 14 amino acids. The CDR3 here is CASSFLAGTDTQYF. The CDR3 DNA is TGTGCCAGCAGCTTTCTAGCGGGCACAGATACGCAGTATTTT.

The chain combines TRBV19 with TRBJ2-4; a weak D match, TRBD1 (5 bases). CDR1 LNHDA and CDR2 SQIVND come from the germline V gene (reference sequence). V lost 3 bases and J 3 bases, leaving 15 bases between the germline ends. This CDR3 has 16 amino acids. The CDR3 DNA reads TGTGCCAGTAGTATTCCCCAGGGTTTGGACAAAAACATTCAGTACTTC. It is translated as CASSIPQGLDKNIQYF. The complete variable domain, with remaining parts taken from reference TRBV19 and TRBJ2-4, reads DGGITQSPKYLFRKEGQNVTLSCEQNLNHDAMYWYRQDPGQGLRLIYYSQIVNDFQKGDIAEGYSVSREKKESFPLTVTSAQKNPTAFYLCASSIPQGLDKNIQYFGAGTRLSVL.

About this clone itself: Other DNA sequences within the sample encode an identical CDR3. DNA for the CDR3: TGTGCCAGCAGTTTGTTGACTAGCGGGGGTTCCTACGAGCAGTACTTC. Its protein product is CASSLLTSGGSYEQYF. V is TRBV27 and J is TRBJ2-7; 12 nucleotides line up with TRBD2. Germline V CDR1 and CDR2: MNHEY, SMNVEV (reference sequence). V was pared by 3 bases and J by 1 base, with 4 bases of the junction left unmatched. The CDR3 covers 16 residues.

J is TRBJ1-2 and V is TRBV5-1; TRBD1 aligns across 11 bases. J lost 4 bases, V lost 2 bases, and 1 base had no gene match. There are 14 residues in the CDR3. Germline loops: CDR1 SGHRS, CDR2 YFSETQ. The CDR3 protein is CASSFGTGGYGYTF. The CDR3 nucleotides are TGCGCCAGCAGCTTCGGGACAGGGGGCTATGGCTACACCTTC.

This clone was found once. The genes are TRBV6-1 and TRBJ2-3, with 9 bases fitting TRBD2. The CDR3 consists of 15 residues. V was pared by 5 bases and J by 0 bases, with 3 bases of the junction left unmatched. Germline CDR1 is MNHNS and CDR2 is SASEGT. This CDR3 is CASSRLAVSTDTQYF. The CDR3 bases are TGTGCCAGCAGTAGACTAGCGGTTAGCACAGATACGCAGTATTTT.

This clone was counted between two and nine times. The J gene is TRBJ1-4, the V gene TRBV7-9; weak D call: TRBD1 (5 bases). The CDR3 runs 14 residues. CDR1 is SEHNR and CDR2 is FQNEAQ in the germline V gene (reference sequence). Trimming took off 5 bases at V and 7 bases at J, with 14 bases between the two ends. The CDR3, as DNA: TGTGCCAGCAGCGGGGGTCTGCCAAGTGAAAAACTGTTTTTT. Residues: CASSGGLPSEKLFF.

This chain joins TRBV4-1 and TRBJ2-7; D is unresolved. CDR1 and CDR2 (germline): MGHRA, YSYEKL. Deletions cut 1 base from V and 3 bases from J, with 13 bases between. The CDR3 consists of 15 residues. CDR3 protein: CASSQGVPSSYEQYF. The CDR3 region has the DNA TGCGCCAGCAGCCAAGGGGTCCCCAGCAGCTACGAGCAGTACTTC.

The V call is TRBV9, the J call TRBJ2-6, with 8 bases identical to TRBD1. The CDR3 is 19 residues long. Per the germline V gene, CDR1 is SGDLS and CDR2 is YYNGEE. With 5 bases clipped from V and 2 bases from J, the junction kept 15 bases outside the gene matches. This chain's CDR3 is CASSEPANLQGAGANVLTF. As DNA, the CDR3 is TGTGCCAGCAGTGAACCCGCAAACTTACAGGGGGCTGGGGCCAACGTCCTGACTTTC.

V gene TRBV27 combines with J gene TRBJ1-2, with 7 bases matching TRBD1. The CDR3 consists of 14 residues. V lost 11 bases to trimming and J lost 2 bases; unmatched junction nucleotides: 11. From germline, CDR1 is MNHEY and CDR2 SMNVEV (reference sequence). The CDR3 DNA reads TGTGCCGCCGGGACAGCCGGCCCGAACTATGGCTACACCTTC. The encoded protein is CAAGTAGPNYGYTF.

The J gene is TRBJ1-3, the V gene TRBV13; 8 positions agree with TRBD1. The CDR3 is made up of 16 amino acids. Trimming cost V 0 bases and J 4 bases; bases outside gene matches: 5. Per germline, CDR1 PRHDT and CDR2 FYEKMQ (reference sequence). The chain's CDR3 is CASSLGAGGKGNTIYF. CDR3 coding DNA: TGTGCCAGCAGCTTAGGGGCAGGGGGCAAAGGAAACACCATATATTTT.

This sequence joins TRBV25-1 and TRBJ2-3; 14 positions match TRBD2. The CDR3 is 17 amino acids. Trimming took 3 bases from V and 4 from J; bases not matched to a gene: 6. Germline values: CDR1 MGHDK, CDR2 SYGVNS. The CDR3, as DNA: TGTGCCAGCAGTGATTCCGGACTAGCGGGGGGCCCAGATACGCAGTATTTT. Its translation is CASSDSGLAGGPDTQYF.

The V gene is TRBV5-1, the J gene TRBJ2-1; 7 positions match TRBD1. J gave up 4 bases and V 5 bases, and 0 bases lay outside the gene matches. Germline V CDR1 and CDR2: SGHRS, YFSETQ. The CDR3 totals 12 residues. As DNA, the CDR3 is TGCGCCAGCAGGACAGGGTACAATGAGCAGTTCTTC. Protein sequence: CASRTGYNEQFF. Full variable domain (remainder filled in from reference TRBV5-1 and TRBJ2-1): KAGVTQTPRYLIKTRGQQVTLSCSPISGHRSVSWYQQTPGQGLQFLFEYFSETQRNKGNFPGRFSGRQFSNSRSEMNVSTLELGDSALYLCASRTGYNEQFFGPGTRLTVL.

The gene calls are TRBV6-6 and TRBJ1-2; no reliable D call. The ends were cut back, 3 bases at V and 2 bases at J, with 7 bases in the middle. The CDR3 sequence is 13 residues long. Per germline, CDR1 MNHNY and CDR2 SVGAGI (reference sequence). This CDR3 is CASSYQENYGYTF. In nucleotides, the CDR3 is TGTGCCAGCAGTTATCAAGAAAACTATGGCTACACCTTC.

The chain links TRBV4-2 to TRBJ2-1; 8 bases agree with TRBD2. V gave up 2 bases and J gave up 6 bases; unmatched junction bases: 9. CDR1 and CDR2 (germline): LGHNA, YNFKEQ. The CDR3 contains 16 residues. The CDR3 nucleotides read TGTGCCAGCAGCCAATTAAGCGGGGGCCATACCAATGAGCAGTTCTTC. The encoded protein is CASSQLSGGHTNEQFF.

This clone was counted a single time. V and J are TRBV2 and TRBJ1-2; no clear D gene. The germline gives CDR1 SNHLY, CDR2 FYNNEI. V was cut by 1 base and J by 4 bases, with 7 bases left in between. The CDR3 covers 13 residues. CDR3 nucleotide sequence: TGTGCCAGCAGTGAAGGGGCCGGCTATGGCTACACCTTC. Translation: CASSEGAGYGYTF.

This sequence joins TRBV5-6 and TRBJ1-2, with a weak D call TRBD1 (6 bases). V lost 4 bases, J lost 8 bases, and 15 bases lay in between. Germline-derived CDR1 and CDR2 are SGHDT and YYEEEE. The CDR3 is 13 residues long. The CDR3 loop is CASSLTGIQGYTF. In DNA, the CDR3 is TGTGCCAGCAGCCTAACAGGGATCCAAGGCTACACCTTC.

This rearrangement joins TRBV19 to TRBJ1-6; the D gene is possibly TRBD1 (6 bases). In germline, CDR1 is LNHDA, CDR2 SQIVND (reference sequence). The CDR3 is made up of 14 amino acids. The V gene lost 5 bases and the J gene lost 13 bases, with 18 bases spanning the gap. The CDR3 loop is CASSPFGGGRPLHF. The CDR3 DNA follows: TGTGCCAGTAGTCCTTTTGGAGGGGGGAGGCCCCTCCACTTT.

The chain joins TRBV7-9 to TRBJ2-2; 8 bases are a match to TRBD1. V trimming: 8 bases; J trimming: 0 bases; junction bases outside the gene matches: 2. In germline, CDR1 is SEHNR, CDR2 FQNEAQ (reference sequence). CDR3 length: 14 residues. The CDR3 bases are TGTGCCAGCCAGGGGGCTGCGAACACCGGGGAGCTGTTTTTT. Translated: CASQGAANTGELFF.